This T cell receptor (beta chain) was obtained from a study of blood T cell repertoires in COVID-19. Study background: T cells, B-cell-depleted T cells, or PBMCs supplied cDNA or gDNA.

This CDR3 is 14 amino acids long. Trimming stripped 3 bases from V and 3 bases from J, with 13 bases between. Per germline, CDR1 DFQATT and CDR2 SNEGSKA (reference sequence). Original processing methods: Counts of nucleated cells, estimated from reference gene primer amplification, were obtained. Sequencing used immunoSEQ multiplex PCR; TCRdb keeps in-frame clones, though not all of them. The DNA gave D and trimming, while V, J and clone size come from that table. This sample yields about 36,000 clones, of which around 80% are seen a single time; 30% to 35% belongs to the top ten. The V and J genes are TRBV20-1 and TRBJ2-3; TRBD2 might be the D (6 bases). This receptor was identified in a man aged 60-69 years with acute or convalescent COVID-19. Sequenced material: peripheral blood. CDR3 in DNA: TGCAGTGCTAGTTTCGGGAGTGGTACAGATACGCAGTATTTT. It specifies CSASFGSGTDTQYF.